The rows below give T cell receptor beta chains drawn from one sample of a study of siplizumab effects on memory and regulatory T cells. Libraries were prepared by immunoSEQ multiplex PCR; TCRdb keeps only in-frame clonotypes and omits some of them. The sample records 70,000 to 90,000 clones, 80% to 90% being singletons. The material sequenced was CD4+ T cells sorted from blood. The receptors here all came from a human donor in good health. Each CDR3 is given with its conserved first and last residue. The order of the fields is clone size, J gene, D gene, V gene, CDR3 protein, CDR3 DNA. A D gene is named only where the DNA matches it firmly. Clone size is shown for a subset of rows, as once, few, many or a class of expanded clone.

>NA|TRBJ1-4|NA|TRBV5-5
CASSLRGNSEKLFF
TGTGCCAGCAGCTTAAGGGGGAATTCTGAAAAACTGTTTTTT
>NA|TRBJ2-7|TRBD2|TRBV6-5
CASSYGLAVYEQYF
TGTGCCAGCAGTTACGGACTAGCGGTCTACGAGCAGTACTTC
>NA|TRBJ2-7|TRBD1|TRBV2
CASRVRQGPYEQYF
TGTGCCAGCAGAGTTCGACAGGGGCCCTACGAGCAGTACTTC
>once|TRBJ2-7|NA|TRBV7-9
CASSLSRGSYEQYF
TGTGCCAGCAGCTTAAGTAGGGGTTCCTACGAGCAGTACTTC
>NA|TRBJ1-4|NA|TRBV5-4
CASSYRTAYNEKLFF
TGTGCCAGCAGCTACCGGACGGCCTATAATGAAAAACTGTTTTTT
>NA|TRBJ2-7|NA|TRBV11-1
CASSLGRASSYEQYF
TGTGCCAGCAGCTTAGGAAGAGCCAGCTCGTACGAGCAGTACTTC
>NA|TRBJ1-1|TRBD1|TRBV5-4
CASSTGQGLPEAFF
TGTGCCAGCAGCACCGGACAGGGATTGCCTGAAGCTTTCTTT
>NA|TRBJ1-4|TRBD1|TRBV6-1
CASSVATGAVGKLFF
TGTGCCAGCAGTGTCGCGACAGGGGCCGTTGGAAAACTGTTTTTT
>NA|TRBJ2-1|NA|TRBV19
CASSIQPGRTYNEQFF
TGTGCCAGTAGTATACAACCGGGACGGACCTACAATGAGCAGTTCTTC
>NA|TRBJ2-7|TRBD1|TRBV11-3
CASSARTGGSVRDEQYF
TGTGCCAGCAGCGCCAGGACAGGGGGATCTGTACGGGATGAGCAGTACTTC
>NA|TRBJ1-2|NA|TRBV5-4
CASSKVQGPDGYTF
TGTGCCAGCAGCAAGGTGCAGGGTCCTGATGGCTACACCTTC
>NA|TRBJ1-3|NA|TRBV7-2
CASSLVGNTIYF
TGTGCCAGCAGTCTGGTAGGAAACACCATATATTTT
>NA|TRBJ1-1|NA|TRBV29-1
CSVEQAEAFF
TGCAGCGTGGAACAGGCTGAAGCTTTCTTT
>NA|TRBJ2-7|NA|TRBV28
CASSFLESYEQYF
TGTGCCAGCAGTTTTCTGGAGAGCTACGAGCAGTACTTC
>once|TRBJ2-7|TRBD2|TRBV18
CASSPQAGGSSYEQYF
TGTGCCAGCTCACCACAAGCGGGAGGTAGCTCCTACGAGCAGTACTTC
>NA|TRBJ1-1|TRBD1|TRBV6-5
CASSQPGQGMFEAFF
TGTGCCAGCAGTCAGCCGGGACAGGGGATGTTTGAAGCTTTCTTT